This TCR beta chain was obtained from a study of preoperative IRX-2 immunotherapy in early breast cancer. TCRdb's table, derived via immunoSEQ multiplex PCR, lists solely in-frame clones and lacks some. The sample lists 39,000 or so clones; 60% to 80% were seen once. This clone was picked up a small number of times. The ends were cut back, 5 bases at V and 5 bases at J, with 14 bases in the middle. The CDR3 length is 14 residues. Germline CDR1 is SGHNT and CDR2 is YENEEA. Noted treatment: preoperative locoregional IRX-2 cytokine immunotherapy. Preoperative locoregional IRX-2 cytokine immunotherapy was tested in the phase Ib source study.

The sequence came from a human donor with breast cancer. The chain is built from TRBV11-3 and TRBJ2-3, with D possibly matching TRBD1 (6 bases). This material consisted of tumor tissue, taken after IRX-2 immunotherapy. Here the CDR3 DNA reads TGTGCCAGCAGCCCCAGGGGTGGACTAGATACGCAGTATTTT. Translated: CASSPRGGLDTQYF.